One and the same sample provided the 10 T cell receptor beta chains below, sequenced in a study of control samples from healthy donors and cancer patients. TCRdb's copy holds only in-frame clones and misses some; the assay was immunoSEQ multiplex PCR. The data contain approximately 100,000 clones, over 75% of them singletons. The sample taken for sequencing was blood. The receptors here all came from a human donor in good health. The donor label of this sample is uncertain.

The DNA for the CDR3 is TGTGCCAGCAGCGTGGATCCGGGACCACGGGATGAGCAGTTCTTC. This sequence encodes CASSVDPGPRDEQFF. This rearrangement joins TRBV9 to TRBJ2-1, with D possibly called TRBD1 or TRBD2 (5 bases each). The germline V gene has CDR1 SGDLS and CDR2 YYNGEE. Trimming removed 2 bases from V and 8 bases from J, with 17 bases in between. The CDR3 consists of 15 residues. Full variable domain (outside the CDR3, taken from reference TRBV9 and TRBJ2-1): DSGVTQTPKHLITATGQRVTLRCSPRSGDLSVYWYQQSLDQGLQFLIQYYNGEERAKGNILERFSAQQFPDLHSELNLSSLELGDSALYFCASSVDPGPRDEQFFGPGTRLTVL.

This chain uses TRBV11-2 with TRBJ2-1; 8 bases line up with TRBD1. The CDR3 spans 16 residues. The trim removed 2 bases at V and 4 bases at J, leaving 7 bases unmatched. Per the germline V gene, CDR1 is SGHAT and CDR2 is FQNNGV. CDR3 bases: TGTGCCAGCAGCTTACGGACAGGGACGAAATACAATGAGCAGTTCTTC. This codes for CASSLRTGTKYNEQFF.

This clone was detected only a few times. J is TRBJ2-5 and V is TRBV3-1 (or the pseudogene TRBV3-2), with D possibly called TRBD1 or TRBD2 (5 bases each). V dropped 2 bases and J dropped 5 bases, with 12 bases sitting between them. This CDR3 comprises 14 residues. CDR1 and CDR2 (germline): LGHDT, YNNKEL (reference sequence). The CDR3 region has the DNA TGTGCCAGCAGCCAAAGGGACCGGCGGGAGACCCAGTACTTC. Protein product: CASSQRDRRETQYF.

On this clone: One end of the junction varies from germline; a read error may be responsible. The CDR3 protein is CASGFASTDTQYF. The DNA for the CDR3 is TGTGCCAGCGGCTTTGCGAGCACAGATACGCAGTATTTT. This rearrangement joins TRBV7-3 to TRBJ2-3; no definite D call. This CDR3 region has 13 residues. Germline values: CDR1 SGHTA, CDR2 FQGTGA.

The rearrangement links TRBV30 to TRBJ1-2, with 9 bases identical to TRBD1. V was pared by 0 bases and J by 7 bases, with 9 bases of the junction left unmatched. The CDR3 totals 15 residues. The germline V gene encodes CDR1 GTSNPN and CDR2 SVGIG (reference sequence). CDR3 nucleotide sequence: TGTGCCTGGAGTGTAAATACAGGGGGCGCGGGTGGCTACACCTTC. Translating gives CAWSVNTGGAGGYTF.

This clone appeared once. The junction shows a germline mismatch at one end, possibly a read error. The gene calls are TRBV6-1 and TRBJ1-2; a possible D gene is TRBD1 (5 bases). In germline, CDR1 is MNHNS, CDR2 SASEGT. The CDR3 covers 19 residues. The CDR3 nucleotides read TGTGCCAGCAGTGAATGGGTTATGGTTGGGACGGATACCTTCTATGGCTACATCTTC. Protein product: CASSEWVMVGTDTFYGYIF.

The table lists this clone with a few counts. The chain uses TRBV3-1 (or the pseudogene TRBV3-2) and TRBJ2-7, with 12 bases aligning to TRBD2. This CDR3 spans 15 amino acids. CDR1 and CDR2 from the germline V gene are LGHDT and YNNKEL (reference sequence). V trimming: 1 base; J trimming: 6 bases; junction bases outside the gene matches: 4. The CDR3 is CASSQGTSGGFEQYF. For the CDR3, the DNA is TGTGCCAGCAGCCAAGGAACTAGCGGGGGGTTCGAGCAGTACTTC.

This clone was detected once. This chain uses TRBV2 with TRBJ1-5, with D possibly TRBD1 on 6 matching bases. CDR3 length: 15 residues. V shed 6 bases and J shed 3 bases, with 15 bases lying between them. In germline, CDR1 is SNHLY, CDR2 FYNNEI. CDR3 region: CASSEQGRLNQPQHF. CDR3 DNA: TGTGCCAGCAGCGAACAGGGTCGTCTCAATCAGCCCCAGCATTTT.

About this clone itself: One end of the junction fails to match germline, which may point to a read error. This rearrangement joins TRBV9 to TRBJ2-2, with a possible D match to TRBD1 (10 bases). In germline, CDR1 is SGDLS, CDR2 YYNGEE. CDR3 length: 16 residues. The CDR3 here is CARSGGTGAGTGELFF. As DNA, the CDR3 is TGTGCCCGCAGCGGGGGGACAGGGGCCGGCACCGGGGAGCTGTTTTTT. Complete variable domain (other parts from reference TRBV9 and TRBJ2-2): DSGVTQTPKHLITATGQRVTLRCSPRSGDLSVYWYQQSLDQGLQFLIQYYNGEERAKGNILERFSAQQFPDLHSELNLSSLELGDSALYFCARSGGTGAGTGELFFGEGSRLTVL.

V usage is TRBV27 and J usage is TRBJ1-5; unclear D gene. The CDR3 is 15 amino acids. V lost 3 bases and J lost 9, with 18 bases in between. CDR1 is MNHEY, CDR2 SMNVEV, per germline (reference sequence). The CDR3 bases are TGTGCCAGCAGTTTGGAGACACCAGGCAATACGCCCCAGCATTTT. Its protein is CASSLETPGNTPQHF.